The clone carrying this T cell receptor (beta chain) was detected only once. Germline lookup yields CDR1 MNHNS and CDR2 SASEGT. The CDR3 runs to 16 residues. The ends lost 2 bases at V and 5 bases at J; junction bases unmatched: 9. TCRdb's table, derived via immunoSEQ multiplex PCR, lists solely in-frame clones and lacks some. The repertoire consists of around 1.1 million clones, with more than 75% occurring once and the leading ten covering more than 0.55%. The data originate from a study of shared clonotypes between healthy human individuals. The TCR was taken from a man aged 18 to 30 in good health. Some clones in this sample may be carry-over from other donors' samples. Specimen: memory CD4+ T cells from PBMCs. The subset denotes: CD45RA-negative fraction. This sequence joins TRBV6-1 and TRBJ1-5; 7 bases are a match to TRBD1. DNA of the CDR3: TGTGCCAGCAGTGAATCGGAGTTGGGGACAGATCAGCCCCAGCATTTT. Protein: CASSESELGTDQPQHF.